This record concerns one TCR beta chain sequence. Its antigen is currently unknown. This sample stems from a study of OX40 agonist ivuxolimab in advanced cancers. Study-wide background: Two cutaneous melanoma patients and one hepatocellular carcinoma patient, three in all, had partial responses.

Here immunoSEQ multiplex PCR was the method, and the copy in TCRdb shows in-frame clones only, minus some. The sample gives some 37,000 clones, almost 85% of which show up once; about 2% is in the top ten. Study results and limitations: Both blood CD4+ and CD8+ T cells showed clonal growth by week 6 at 0.1 to 3.0 mg/kg.

Per the germline V gene, CDR1 is LNHNV and CDR2 is YYDKDF (reference sequence). The CDR3 is 14 residues long. Trimming shortened V by 6 bases and J by 1 base, and 12 bases separated the two germline ends. Sequenced here: CD4+ or CD8+ T cells sorted from blood, sampled in a trial of the OX40 agonist ivuxolimab. The chain recombines TRBV15 with TRBJ1-1; D gene unclear. This TCR was sampled from an adult with an advanced solid tumor such as melanoma, head and neck, liver or kidney cancer. Here the CDR3 reads CATSSWQPNTEAFF. For the CDR3, the DNA is TGTGCCACCAGTTCGTGGCAGCCGAACACTGAAGCTTTCTTT.